A selection of T cell receptor beta chains follows, all from one sample in a study of CD8 T cells in Susac syndrome. TCRdb re-analysed the immunoSEQ multiplex PCR reads in MiXCR, keeping a single row per CDR3 protein. The data contain just over 300,000 distinct CDR3 sequences, under 95% of them singletons. The sample was CD4+ T cells from PBMCs. The receptors here all came from a human donor with multiple sclerosis. Both conserved end residues are part of each CDR3. The D gene is left open where the match is weak. Some rows mark clone size as missing; the rest say once, few, many or name a class of expanded clone.

j_call | v_call | d_call | clone_size | cdr3_aa | cdr3_nt
TRBJ2-7 | TRBV18 | . | . | CASSRGTDYEQYF | TGTGCCAGCTCCCGCGGGACAGACTACGAGCAGTACTTC
TRBJ1-1 | TRBV18 | TRBD1 | once | CASSPITRTGGMNTEAFF | TGTGCCAGCTCTCCGATCACCCGGACAGGGGGCATGAACACTGAAGCTTTCTTT
TRBJ2-7 | TRBV3-1 | TRBD1 | . | CASSQAGTGGGEQYF | TGTGCCAGCAGCCAAGCCGGGACAGGGGGTGGCGAGCAGTACTTC
TRBJ2-5 | TRBV7-6 | . | . | CASSLAAGLRETQYF | TGTGCCAGCAGCTTAGCAGCGGGTCTGAGGGAGACCCAGTACTTC
TRBJ2-6 | TRBV3-1 | . | once | CASSLATGGANVLTF | TGTGCCAGCAGCCTCGCCACGGGTGGGGCCAACGTCCTGACTTTC
TRBJ2-5 | TRBV6-2/TRBV6-3 | . | . | CASSYGYQETQYF | TGTGCCAGCAGTTACGGGTACCAAGAGACCCAGTACTTC
TRBJ2-5 | TRBV5-1 | . | . | CASSSLGLTSQYF | TGCGCCAGCAGCTCGCTGGGACTCACCTCCCAGTACTTC
TRBJ1-2 | TRBV5-1 | . | . | CASSVEPGPNYGYTF | TGCGCCAGCAGCGTGGAGCCGGGACCGAACTATGGCTACACCTTC
TRBJ2-3 | TRBV6-1 | . | few | CASSRKGQGTDTQYF | TGTGCCAGCAGTCGCAAGGGACAAGGCACAGATACGCAGTATTTT
TRBJ1-6 | TRBV29-1 | . | . | CSVLAAGAGALHF | TGCAGCGTTTTGGCCGCCGGTGCGGGAGCCCTCCACTTT
TRBJ2-2 | TRBV6-6 | TRBD2 | . | CASSYSKLGGTGELFF | TGTGCCAGCAGTTACTCGAAGCTGGGGGGGACCGGGGAGCTGTTTTTT
TRBJ2-5 | TRBV13 | TRBD1 | . | CASSLGTGEKLTQYF | TGTGCCAGCAGCTTAGGGACAGGGGAGAAGTTGACCCAGTACTTC
TRBJ2-7 | TRBV6-1 | . | . | CASRSGLFNYEQYF | TGTGCCAGCAGGTCCGGACTGTTCAACTACGAGCAGTACTTC
TRBJ2-6 | TRBV4-1 | . | . | CASSQVPTGSGANVLTF | TGCGCCAGCAGCCAAGTTCCGACCGGGAGTGGGGCCAACGTCCTGACTTTC
TRBJ2-5 | TRBV11-2 | TRBD2 | . | CASSPGLAGARETQYF | TGTGCCAGCAGCCCCGGGCTAGCGGGGGCGAGAGAGACCCAGTACTTC
TRBJ2-1 | TRBV6-1 | . | . | CASSPYERGEGYNEQFF | TGTGCCAGCAGCCCTTACGAGAGAGGTGAAGGATACAATGAGCAGTTCTTC
TRBJ1-2 | TRBV5-4 | . | few | CASSPDSTQSYGYTF | TGTGCCAGCAGCCCCGATTCGACGCAGAGCTATGGCTACACCTTC
TRBJ2-7 | TRBV4-1 | . | . | CASSQVASANAPGGQYF | TGCGCCAGCAGCCAAGTTGCTAGCGCGAACGCGCCCGGGGGGCAGTACTTC
TRBJ1-5 | TRBV6-6 | TRBD1 | . | CASSPWDSGGNQPQHF | TGTGCCAGCAGTCCTTGGGACAGCGGAGGCAATCAGCCCCAGCATTTT
TRBJ1-3 | TRBV19 | TRBD1 | . | CASSEDRSSGNTIYF | TGTGCCAGTAGTGAGGACAGGAGCTCTGGAAACACCATATATTTT
TRBJ1-6 | TRBV5-1 | . | . | CASSFRDTHNSPLHF | TGCGCCAGCAGCTTTCGGGACACACATAATTCACCCCTCCACTTT
TRBJ2-7 | TRBV6-1 | . | . | CASSDLGPGAPYEQYF | TGTGCCAGCAGTGATCTAGGCCCCGGCGCGCCCTACGAGCAGTACTTC
TRBJ2-3 | TRBV12-3/TRBV12-4 | TRBD1 | . | CASSSTTGTGFTDTQYF | TGTGCCAGCAGTTCAACCACCGGGACAGGTTTCACAGATACGCAGTATTTT
TRBJ2-1 | TRBV4-2 | TRBD2 | . | CASSQDFLADNEQFF | TGTGCCAGCAGCCAAGACTTCCTAGCGGACAATGAGCAGTTCTTC
TRBJ1-4 | TRBV14 | . | . | CASSQDLRNEKLFF | TGTGCCAGCAGCCAAGATCTCCGGAATGAAAAACTGTTTTTT
TRBJ1-2 | TRBV9 | . | few | CASSEGGWGYYTF | TGTGCCAGCAGCGAAGGAGGCTGGGGCTACTACACCTTC
TRBJ2-6 | TRBV7-2 | . | . | CASSLALRGSGANVLTF | TGTGCCAGCAGCTTAGCCCTTCGGGGGTCTGGGGCCAACGTCCTGACTTTC
TRBJ2-1 | TRBV5-1 | TRBD2 | . | CASSRLGGTDNEQFF | TGCGCCAGCAGCCGATTGGGGGGGACGGACAATGAGCAGTTCTTC
TRBJ2-7 | TRBV6-5 | . | . | CASSSRDTSYEQYF | TGTGCCAGCAGTTCTCGGGACACCTCCTACGAGCAGTACTTC
TRBJ2-1 | TRBV25-1 | TRBD1 | . | CASSEVPKSPSGGGGVYNEQFF | TGTGCCAGCAGTGAGGTCCCCAAGTCCCCATCAGGGGGCGGCGGGGTATACAATGAGCAGTTCTTC
TRBJ1-1 | TRBV2 | . | . | CASRMGQGLESTEAFF | TGTGCCAGCAGAATGGGACAAGGCTTGGAGAGCACTGAAGCTTTCTTT
TRBJ2-7 | TRBV19 | . | once | CASSIRGRYEQYF | TGTGCCAGTAGTATAAGGGGACGGTACGAGCAGTACTTC
TRBJ1-3 | TRBV18 | . | . | CASSPPGFSENTIYF | TGTGCCAGCTCACCACCAGGATTCTCTGAAAACACCATATATTTT
TRBJ2-3 | TRBV5-6 | . | . | CASSRWGLDRDTQYF | TGTGCCAGCAGCCGATGGGGCCTCGACCGGGATACGCAGTATTTT
TRBJ2-7 | TRBV18 | . | . | CASSPRQLHGSYEQYF | TGTGCCAGCTCACCGAGACAACTTCACGGCTCCTACGAGCAGTACTTC
TRBJ1-1 | TRBV19 | TRBD1 | . | CASRVDRANTEAFF | TGTGCCAGTAGAGTTGACAGGGCGAACACTGAAGCTTTCTTT
TRBJ1-1 | TRBV10-2 | . | . | CASSESGTPRTEAFF | TGCGCCAGCAGTGAGTCGGGGACCCCGAGGACTGAAGCTTTCTTT
TRBJ2-1 | TRBV6-2/TRBV6-3 | TRBD2 | . | CASNSLAGVDEQFF | TGTGCCAGCAACTCTCTAGCGGGAGTCGATGAGCAGTTCTTC
TRBJ2-1 | TRBV5-1 | . | . | CASSSPAVHEQFF | TGCGCCAGCAGCTCCCCTGCTGTCCATGAGCAGTTCTTC
TRBJ2-1 | TRBV4-1 | TRBD2 | . | CASSRSGVTSGRDEQFF | TGCGCCAGCAGCCGGTCTGGGGTGACTAGCGGGAGAGATGAGCAGTTCTTC
TRBJ1-2 | TRBV18 | . | . | CASSPDNYGYTF | TGTGCCAGCTCACCTGACAACTATGGCTACACCTTC
TRBJ1-1 | TRBV18 | . | . | CASSPLGGRGTEAFF | TGTGCCAGCTCACCACTGGGGGGCCGGGGCACTGAAGCTTTCTTT
TRBJ1-5 | TRBV12-3/TRBV12-4 | . | . | CASSLAEIRDQPQHF | TGTGCCAGCAGTTTAGCGGAGATACGGGATCAGCCCCAGCATTTT
TRBJ1-2 | TRBV3-1 | . | . | CASSQAYDYGYTF | TGTGCCAGCAGCCAAGCATATGACTATGGCTACACCTTC
TRBJ2-2 | TRBV7-2 | . | . | CASSFLAAGGELFF | TGTGCCAGCAGCTTTTTGGCAGCGGGCGGGGAGCTGTTTTTT
TRBJ2-2 | TRBV12-3/TRBV12-4 | TRBD2 | . | CASSPGAGGVTGELFF | TGTGCCAGCAGTCCAGGAGCGGGGGGAGTTACCGGGGAGCTGTTTTTT
TRBJ2-7 | TRBV7-8 | . | . | CASSLRGGPGYEQYF | TGTGCCAGCAGCTTACGGGGCGGGCCGGGCTACGAGCAGTACTTC